One and the same sample provided the 31 T cell receptor beta chains below, sequenced in a study of blood T cell dynamics during melanoma immunotherapy. The method was immunoSEQ multiplex PCR; TCRdb's version includes in-frame clones alone and lacks a portion of them. The sample has more than 10,000 clones; under 90% are singletons. Time point reported: pre-treatment baseline. Sequencing used blood, obtained from a patient treated with checkpoint blockade. The receptor source for this set is a human donor with melanoma.

The J gene is TRBJ1-1, the V gene TRBV6-5; unclear D gene. Germline values: CDR1 MNHEY, CDR2 SVGAGI. The CDR3 has 14 residues. Trimming cost V 0 bases and J 1 base, with 6 bases left between them. The CDR3: CASSYSTANTEAFF. The CDR3 region has the DNA TGTGCCAGCAGTTACTCGACGGCGAACACTGAAGCTTTCTTT.

This sequence joins TRBV7-6 and TRBJ1-4; no reliable D call. The germline V gene encodes CDR1 SGHVS and CDR2 FNYEAQ. CDR3 size: 16 residues. Between the trimmed V and J ends, which lost 5 bases and 0 bases, there was a span of 13 bases. CDR3 loop: CASSPREGSTNEKLFF. CDR3 nucleotides: TGTGCCAGCAGCCCCCGGGAGGGCTCAACTAATGAAAAACTGTTTTTT.

CDR3 DNA sequence: TGTGCCAGTAGTCTCTACAGGGAAAGGACTCAGCCCCAGCATTTT. Its translation is CASSLYRERTQPQHF. The V gene is TRBV19, the J gene TRBJ1-5, with TRBD1 as a possible D gene (6 bases). Per the germline V gene, CDR1 is LNHDA and CDR2 is SQIVND (reference sequence). The CDR3 spans 15 residues. V was cut by 5 bases and J by 6 bases, with 17 bases left in between. The entire variable domain, with the rest obtained from reference TRBV19 and TRBJ1-5, is as follows: DGGITQSPKYLFRKEGQNVTLSCEQNLNHDAMYWYRQDPGQGLRLIYYSQIVNDFQKGDIAEGYSVSREKKESFPLTVTSAQKNPTAFYLCASSLYRERTQPQHFGDGTRLSIL.

This clone was seen a single time. The rearrangement uses TRBV6-5 and TRBJ1-2, with D unresolved. The CDR3 spans 12 residues. The germline V gene has CDR1 MNHEY and CDR2 SVGAGI. The V gene lost 7 bases and the J gene lost 8 bases, with 14 bases spanning the gap. Here the CDR3 DNA reads TGTGCCAGCACCGACCCGCTGGGCGGCTACACCTTC. This codes for CASTDPLGGYTF.

The chain has TRBV18 and TRBJ2-1, with 7 bases matching TRBD2. The J segment lost 7 bases and the V segment lost 6 bases, leaving 9 bases of the junction unmatched. The CDR3 loop spans 14 amino acids. The germline gives CDR1 KGHSH, CDR2 LQKENI. CDR3: CASSQSGKQNEQFF. CDR3 bases: TGTGCCAGCTCCCAGAGCGGGAAACAGAATGAGCAGTTCTTC.

This chain links TRBV30 with TRBJ2-7; a weak D match, TRBD2 (6 bases). This CDR3 region has 14 residues. The germline V gene encodes CDR1 GTSNPN and CDR2 SVGIG (reference sequence). Trimming stripped 3 bases from V and 6 bases from J, with 18 bases between. The CDR3 here is CAWRTDRTGAEQYF. DNA of the CDR3: TGTGCCTGGAGGACGGACCGCACGGGAGCCGAGCAGTACTTC.

The gene calls are TRBV7-2 and TRBJ1-2, with 7 nucleotides matching TRBD1. After removal of 2 bases from V and 4 bases from J, the junction contained 10 bases not matched to a gene. There are 16 residues in the CDR3. Germline-derived CDR1 and CDR2 are SGHTA and FQGNSA. Here the CDR3 DNA reads TGTGCCAGCAGCTTACTTTCGGGACAGCAAATCTATGGCTACACCTTC. This gives the protein CASSLLSGQQIYGYTF.

The V gene is TRBV6-1, the J gene TRBJ1-2; no reliable D call. CDR3 length: 12 amino acids. Germline V gene lookup returns CDR1 MNHNS and CDR2 SASEGT. The V and J ends lost 7 bases and 8 bases respectively, with 14 bases between them. The CDR3 sequence: CASTLDSRGYTF. Here the CDR3 DNA reads TGTGCCAGCACCCTCGACTCGCGAGGCTACACCTTC.

The J gene is TRBJ1-1, the V gene TRBV11-2, with a weak D call TRBD1 (6 bases). Germline-derived CDR1 and CDR2 are SGHAT and FQNNGV. V was shortened by 3 bases and J by 2 bases, with 7 bases between the two germline ends. The CDR3 loop spans 13 amino acids. The DNA of the CDR3 is TGTGCCAGCAGCTTCAGGGGAAACACTGAAGCTTTCTTT. Translating it yields CASSFRGNTEAFF.

The chain links TRBV6-4 to TRBJ2-3; D unresolved. The CDR3 covers 13 residues. The germline V gene encodes CDR1 MRHNA and CDR2 SNTAGT. V lost 4 bases and J 2 bases, leaving 7 bases between the germline ends. The CDR3 here is CASSVTATDTQYF. For the CDR3, the DNA is TGTGCCAGCAGTGTAACAGCCACAGATACGCAGTATTTT.

The V call is TRBV7-9, the J call TRBJ2-3, with TRBD1 identical over 10 bases. With V trimmed by 5 bases and J by 1 base, 9 bases remained unmatched. This CDR3 is 17 amino acids long. Per germline, CDR1 SEHNR and CDR2 FQNEAQ (reference sequence). CDR3 coding DNA: TGTGCCAGCAGCGGTTACCTAGGACAGGGGGGCACAGATACGCAGTATTTT. It yields the protein CASSGYLGQGGTDTQYF.

CDR3 sequence: CASSGDRGLLTEAFF. The CDR3 nucleotides read TGTGCCAGCAGTGGGGACAGGGGGCTCTTAACTGAAGCTTTCTTT. The genes are TRBV6-5 and TRBJ1-1; 12 bases fit TRBD1. The CDR3 length is 15 residues. CDR1 is MNHEY, CDR2 SVGAGI, per germline. After removal of 5 bases from V and 5 bases from J, the junction contained 6 bases not matched to a gene.

The chain uses TRBV18 and TRBJ1-5; 12 bases map to TRBD1. After removal of 3 bases from V and 6 bases from J, the junction contained 3 bases not matched to a gene. This CDR3 is built from 15 residues. The germline CDR1 and CDR2 sequences are KGHSH and LQKENI. The CDR3 nucleotides read TGTGCCAGCTCACCGGGACAGGGGGCAGGTCAGCCCCAGCATTTT. Its protein product is CASSPGQGAGQPQHF.

In its sample, this clone was seen a few times. The chain joins TRBV5-1 to TRBJ2-3, with D maybe TRBD2 (7 bases). The CDR3 consists of 15 residues. V lost 1 base and J lost 1, with 10 bases in between. Germline V gene lookup returns CDR1 SGHRS and CDR2 YFSETQ. The CDR3 spells CASSLRGGGTDTQYF. The DNA of the CDR3 is TGCGCCAGCAGCTTGCGAGGGGGGGGCACAGATACGCAGTATTTT.

The CDR3 loop reads CASSQMVGGRNTQYF. The CDR3, as DNA: TGCGCCAGCAGCCAAATGGTAGGAGGTCGGAATACGCAGTATTTT. The chain has TRBV4-3 and TRBJ2-3, with D possibly TRBD2 on 5 matching bases. The V gene's germline CDR1 is LGHNA and CDR2 YSLEER. The CDR3 is 15 amino acids. V shed 2 bases and J shed 7 bases, with 16 bases lying between them.

The rearrangement uses TRBV6-5 and TRBJ2-7; 7 bases line up with TRBD1. The CDR3 runs 13 residues. The V and J ends lost 3 bases and 4 bases, in that order; junction bases with no gene match: 3. CDR1 and CDR2 from the germline V gene are MNHEY and SVGAGI. CDR3 DNA: TGTGCCAGCAGTTATGGGACAGATTACGAGCAGTACTTC. Protein sequence: CASSYGTDYEQYF.

On this clone itself: Germline is not matched at one junction end, which may reflect a read error. The V gene is TRBV9, the J gene TRBJ2-7, with 8 bases fitting TRBD2. There are 14 residues in the CDR3. Germline values: CDR1 SGDLS, CDR2 YYNGEE. The CDR3 DNA sequence: TGTGCCAGCAGCCCCAGTAGCGGGGCCTACGCGCAGTACTTC. Protein sequence: CASSPSSGAYAQYF.

The chain uses TRBV19 and TRBJ2-1; TRBD2 agrees at 8 bases. V lost 5 bases and J lost 1; bases outside the gene matches: 7. Germline assignment: CDR1 LNHDA and CDR2 SQIVND (reference sequence). The CDR3 sequence is 16 residues long. Here the CDR3 DNA reads TGTGCCAGTAGTCTCCGGACTAGCTCGTCCTACAATGAGCAGTTCTTC. Its protein is CASSLRTSSSYNEQFF.

The rearrangement uses TRBV6-5 and TRBJ1-5, with D possibly being TRBD1 (5 bases). This CDR3 spans 15 amino acids. With 6 bases removed from V and 0 bases from J, the gap between germline ends came to 12 bases. Germline V gives CDR1 MNHEY, CDR2 SVGAGI. The CDR3 nucleotides read TGTGCCAGCAGACGTCAGGGTTATAGCAATCAGCCCCAGCATTTT. Translating gives CASRRQGYSNQPQHF.

The chain couples TRBV7-8 to TRBJ1-1, with 7 positions matching TRBD1. The V and J ends lost 5 bases and 0 bases, in that order; junction bases with no gene match: 9. The germline V gene encodes CDR1 SGHVS and CDR2 FQNEAQ. The CDR3 contains 16 residues. The chain's CDR3 is CASSRPGQRMNTEAFF. The CDR3 bases are TGTGCCAGCAGCCGCCCGGGACAGCGAATGAACACTGAAGCTTTCTTT.

The chain links TRBV18 to TRBJ2-7; D is uncertain. This CDR3 contains 18 residues. V lost 6 bases and J 0 bases, leaving 24 bases between the germline ends. Germline CDR1 KGHSH, CDR2 LQKENI. The CDR3 DNA reads TGTGCCAGCTCCCCGTTTAATATAGGATACCCGGGCTCCTACGAGCAGTACTTC. Translation gives CASSPFNIGYPGSYEQYF.

The chain has TRBV28 and TRBJ2-7, with a tentative D call TRBD1 (5 bases). V was clipped by 7 bases and J by 9 bases, with 28 bases between them. CDR3 length equals 16 residues. CDR1 is MDHEN, CDR2 SYDVKM, per germline. This CDR3 is CASNKRTAGRRTGQYF. For the CDR3, the DNA is TGTGCCAGCAACAAGAGGACGGCAGGGCGCAGAACAGGGCAGTACTTC.

The chain combines TRBV7-7 with TRBJ2-1; the match to TRBD1 covers 10 bases. Trimming took 1 base from V and 5 from J; bases not matched to a gene: 8. The CDR3 covers 17 residues. The V gene's germline CDR1 is SSHAT and CDR2 FNYEAQ (reference sequence). Here the CDR3 DNA reads TGTGCCAGCAGCTTAGTTAGTGGGGACAGGGGAAACAATGAGCAGTTCTTC. Translation gives CASSLVSGDRGNNEQFF.

This clone showed up just once. The gene calls are TRBV6-6 and TRBJ2-7, with 8 nucleotides matching TRBD1. The V segment lost 6 bases and the J segment 7 bases; nucleotides outside the gene matches: 11. CDR3 length: 14 residues. Germline lookup yields CDR1 MNHNY and CDR2 SVGAGI (reference sequence). The CDR3 DNA is TGTGCCAGCAGGCAAACAGGGGGTGTTAAAGAGCAGTACTTC. Protein product: CASRQTGGVKEQYF.

The rearrangement joins TRBV11-2 to TRBJ2-7; 10 bases agree with TRBD1. V lost 5 bases and J lost 4; bases outside the gene matches: 8. Germline CDR1 reads SGHAT; CDR2 reads FQNNGV. This CDR3 comprises 15 residues. CDR3 DNA: TGTGCCAGCAGCGGTCGCGACAGGGGGCAATACGAGCAGTACTTC. It yields the protein CASSGRDRGQYEQYF.

V is TRBV5-6 and J is TRBJ1-5; weak D call: TRBD1 (5 bases). The V gene lost 3 bases and the J gene lost 1 base, with 11 bases spanning the gap. The CDR3 is 15 residues long. From germline, CDR1 is SGHDT and CDR2 YYEEEE. CDR3 bases: TGTGCCAGCAGCTGGGGGGGTGGGAGCAATCAGCCCCAGCATTTT. Its protein product is CASSWGGGSNQPQHF.

J is TRBJ1-3 and V is TRBV9; D ambiguous. The CDR3 is made up of 13 amino acids. Germline V gene lookup returns CDR1 SGDLS and CDR2 YYNGEE. V was cut by 6 bases and J by 4 bases, with 11 bases left in between. The CDR3 sequence: CASNVGEGNTIYF. The CDR3 DNA follows: TGTGCCAGCAATGTTGGCGAGGGAAACACCATATATTTT.

J is TRBJ2-3 and V is TRBV10-1; no definite D call. CDR3 length: 12 amino acids. Germline V lookup: CDR1 WNHNN, CDR2 SYGVQD (reference sequence). V was clipped by 0 bases and J by 6 bases, with 4 bases between them. The CDR3 bases are TGCGCCAGCAGTGAGTCAGGGGATACGCAGTATTTT. This translates into CASSESGDTQYF.

The chain recombines TRBV4-2 with TRBJ2-1; 13 positions match TRBD2. V was pared by 4 bases and J by 5 bases, with 20 bases of the junction left unmatched. Germline V CDR1 and CDR2: LGHNA, YNFKEQ. The CDR3 runs to 21 residues. The CDR3 is CASSRQVGTRTGTSGNNEQFF. In nucleotides, the CDR3 is TGTGCCAGCAGCCGCCAAGTAGGCACGCGGACAGGGACTAGCGGGAACAATGAGCAGTTCTTC.

CDR3 nucleotides: TGCGCCAGCAGCTTGGTGGGGTTCCACGAGCAGTACTTC. Translation gives CASSLVGFHEQYF. The chain links TRBV5-1 to TRBJ2-7; no clear D. V was cut by 0 bases and J by 5 bases, with 9 bases left in between. CDR1 SGHRS and CDR2 YFSETQ come from the germline V gene. The length of the CDR3 is 13 residues.

The V and J genes are TRBV7-3 and TRBJ2-2; D call uncertain. V lost 2 bases to trimming and J lost 5 bases, with 6 bases between them. The CDR3 contains 13 residues. The germline V gene has CDR1 SGHTA and CDR2 FQGTGA. This chain's CDR3 is CASSLSLTGELFF. CDR3 nucleotide sequence: TGTGCCAGCAGCTTATCCCTGACCGGGGAGCTGTTTTTT.